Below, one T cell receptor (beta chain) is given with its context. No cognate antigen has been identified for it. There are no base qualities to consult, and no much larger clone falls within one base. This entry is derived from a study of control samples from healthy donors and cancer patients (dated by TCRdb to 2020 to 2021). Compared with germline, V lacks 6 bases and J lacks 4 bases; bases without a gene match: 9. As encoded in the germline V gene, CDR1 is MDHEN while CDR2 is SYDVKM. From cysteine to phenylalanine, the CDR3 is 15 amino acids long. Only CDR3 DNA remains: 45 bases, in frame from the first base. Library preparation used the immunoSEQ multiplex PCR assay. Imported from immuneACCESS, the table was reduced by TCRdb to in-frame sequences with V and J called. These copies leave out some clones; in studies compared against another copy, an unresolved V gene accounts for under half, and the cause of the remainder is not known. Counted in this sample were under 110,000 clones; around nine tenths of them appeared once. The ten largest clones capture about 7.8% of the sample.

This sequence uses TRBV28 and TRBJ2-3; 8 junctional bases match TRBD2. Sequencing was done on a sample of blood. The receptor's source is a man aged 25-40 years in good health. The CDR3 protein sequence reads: CASSRRGGHADTQYF. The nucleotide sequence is TGTGCCAGCAGCCGACGCGGGGGGCACGCAGATACGCAGTATTTT.